This T cell receptor (beta chain) is drawn from a study of vaccination and CD4 T cells after COVID-19. Worth noting for this clonotype: The antigen is undetermined.

This sample's treatment: approximately 9-day PBMC culture with coronavirus spike peptide pools or control peptides (ViraFEST assay). The unexposed donor gave CD4+ T cells before the COVID-19 pandemic (2011-2018). Before TCRs were sequenced, ViraFEST expanded antigen-specific T cells with peptide pools. Wells that each held a few million PBMCs were cultured with around 9.4 IU/ml IL-2 and about 9.8 ug/ml peptide pools. This CDR3 spans 14 amino acids. V shed 6 bases and J shed 4 bases, with 16 bases lying between them. Per germline, CDR1 DFQATT and CDR2 SNEGSKA (reference sequence). An Oncomine TCR Beta short-read assay was used to sequence the DNA from cultured CD4+ T cells. Investigators obtained genomic DNA by extraction from cultured CD4+ T cells. TCRdb re-derived calls from the PCR reads in MiXCR, one entry per CDR3 protein. The sample carries over 4,500 distinct CDR3 sequences, roughly 30% recorded once.

The TCR comes from a human donor in good health. This chain uses TRBV20-1 with TRBJ1-5; D is uncertain. Sample: CD4+ T cells from blood, cultured in vitro. In DNA, the CDR3 is TGCAGTGCACCCCCAGCCACTCTAAATCAGCCCCAGCATTTT. This gives the protein CSAPPATLNQPQHF.